This T cell receptor beta chain is drawn from a study of cytomegalovirus exposure and HLA in healthy donors (dated by TCRdb to about 2017). Concerning the study at large: An earlier analysis of roughly 500 of the donors reported around 280 Gb of sequence data and around 110 million unique TCR beta sequences obtained from about 200 million T cells. Roughly 300 gigabases of sequencing data and tens of millions of unique TCR sequences made up an early release that covered approximately 620 HLA-typed donors. Among the roughly 400 genotyped donors, roughly 80% belonged to the genetic ancestry cluster associated with self-reported Caucasian donors. The study was designed to test whether signatures of past pathogen exposure could be identified by cataloging public T cell receptors. Using immunosequencing, the study profiled T cell repertoires from around 670 subjects and related those repertoires to cytomegalovirus serostatus. A separate validation cohort of 90 to 150 different subjects was used in addition to the roughly 700-subject first cohort. High-throughput TCR immunosequencing, statistical association of individual TCRs with disease status, and machine learning were combined to predict cytomegalovirus infection status. In a later analysis, previously published TCR beta repertoires from 670 or so donors were re-analyzed and high-resolution HLA genotyping was added so that TCR occurrence patterns could be studied. In the later analysis, no new phenotypic data were used to find candidate immune exposures; instead, reliance was placed on TCR beta sequences and their occurrence across donors. An earlier analysis of several hundred of the donors used high-throughput TCR beta sequencing to judge whether each TCR beta V gene segment behaved as functional or pseudogenic. Donor age, sex, ethnicity and CMV serostatus were compiled together with the repertoire data. Genome-wide SNP genotypes for about 60% of the 666 donors were used in a later genetic analysis, which treated that subset as a discovery cohort. Every repertoire in the discovery cohort had been generated on one and the same sequencing platform. Class I and class II HLA loci were covered by the typing at four-digit resolution. The number of donors typed differed by locus, with roughly 620-630 for A, B, C, DRB1 and DQB1, over 500 for DQA1, 600 to 610 for DPA1, and about 450 for DPB1. A handful of DR-DQ haplotypes were treated as single units for association and clustering because of strong linkage in the cohort. Across around 400 genotyped donors of the cohort, an average of roughly 230,000 unique TCR beta nucleotide sequences per donor were sequenced, and roughly 17% of those sequences were non-productive.

Notes on this clone: Its antigen has not been determined. Base qualities were left out, and no much larger clone turns up one base away.

Here is what the overall study found, with its caveats: In a later analysis, the rate of TCR association differed among HLA loci, with DRB1 alleles having the most associated TCRs and HLA-C alleles having the fewest. A further reported finding was that TCR beta sequences accurately predicted the HLA-A and HLA-B alleles for most subjects in the first cohort. While some public TCRs were present in many individuals, most TCR sequences turned up only very rarely across donors. Compared with equally common non-associated chains, HLA-associated TCR beta chains in a later analysis were more clonally expanded and had lower generation probabilities. In the study, about 150 TCR beta chains were listed as associated with cytomegalovirus. Roughly uniform sequencing depth across donors was assumed in presence/absence analyses, although this assumption may not hold. Because counts were too low, seventeen rarely observed V segments, including chromosome 9 orphons, were excluded from the earlier analysis of fewer than 650 of the donors. In a later genetic analysis, fewer N-insertions in productive TCRs were reported among donors in an Asian-associated ancestry cluster than the approximately 710-donor mean. In an earlier analysis of several hundred of the donors, most TCR beta V segments were observed in productive rearrangements about 87% or about 30% of the time, broadly matching IMGT annotations. Immune exposure information for the cohort was limited to CMV serostatus. Correlated functional status among segregating V segments might reflect linkage disequilibrium, but an unknown experimental factor could not be ruled out. A later analysis reported that several top co-occurrence clusters appeared linked to parvovirus B19, influenza, CMV and Epstein-Barr virus. According to a later analysis, most CMV-associated TCR beta chains appeared to be HLA-restricted, and the HLA associations seemed to be driven largely by CMV exposure. Three of the identified cytomegalovirus-associated TCR beta chains were confirmed in vitro to be specific for cytomegalovirus antigens. An association between a missense DCLRE1C variant and V-gene and J-gene trimming of TCR beta chains was found in a later genetic analysis and replicated in an independent cohort. A group of highly shared sequence variants was considered likely to be a technical artifact of the sequencing pipeline. The authors suggested that the approach could potentially be generalized to other disease states and immunological phenotypes. Because some donors lacked HLA typing at each locus, the association tests relied only on the typed subset. Some IMGT-functional V segments, including TRBV6-2 and TRBV6-3, could not be told apart with the 87-base-pair reads, so those segments were excluded. Specific HLA alleles were associated with roughly 17,000 TCR beta sequences at a false discovery rate of 0.05 in a later analysis. Only TCR beta chains were sequenced in this cohort, and the absence of alpha or paired-chain data limited detectable features. When HLA alleles, especially DR and DQ, strongly co-occurred, TCR associations were difficult to assign to individual alleles. In both the original and validation cohorts, the classifier was reported to diagnose cytomegalovirus status with high specificity and sensitivity.

From the cysteine through the phenylalanine, the CDR3 covers 16 amino acids. Left in the record is the CDR3 DNA by itself, 48 bases read in frame from the first base. CDR1 and CDR2 were assigned from the germline V gene as SGHTA and FQGNSA. V loses 5 bases at its end and J loses 1 base; junction bases beyond the gene matches: 6. The cohort was made up of approximately 670 healthy bone marrow donors. All cohort members were sampled while nominally healthy, although unrecorded immune exposures were likely present. The donor was CMV seropositive and was included in the group of some 290 seropositive cohort members. A peripheral blood sample was collected from each donor, and TCR beta sequencing was performed on peripheral blood mononuclear cells. The Qiagen DNeasy Blood Extraction Kit was used to extract genomic DNA from the blood cell samples. Library generation was performed with the immunoSEQ multiplex PCR assay. For the multiplex PCR, a mixture combining 60 forward primers for TCR Vbeta segments and 13 reverse primers for TCR Jbeta segments was used. A multiplex PCR assay on genomic DNA amplified the CDR3 region of rearranged TCR beta genes. On the Illumina HiSeq System, the amplified TCR beta libraries were sequenced as 87-base-pair reads. The original pipeline was this. Across the roughly 670 repertoires, a later analysis counted 60 million to 90 million unique TCR beta chains, around 11 million of which were shared by at least two donors. To remove PCR and sequencing errors, raw reads were error-corrected and collapsed into unique sequences using a nearest-neighbor algorithm that merged closely related sequences. Alignment of CDR3 sequences to IMGT reference sequences was used to assign V, D and J gene segments. For a sequence to be retained, at least a six-nucleotide match to both a V gene segment and a J gene segment was required. A rearrangement was called productive if the CDR3 had no stop codons and remained in frame with V and J, and every other rearrangement was called non-productive. Following IMGT convention, CDR3 was defined as the stretch from the second conserved V-encoded cysteine to the conserved J-encoded phenylalanine. In an earlier analysis of 550 to 650 of the donors, sequences lacking an unambiguous match to a single V gene segment were excluded. In an earlier analysis of some 590 of the donors, a V segment was called functional when productive rearrangements were above 56.7%, and segregating when the standard deviation between donors exceeded 5%. A statistical classification framework was built for diagnosing cytomegalovirus status from the catalog of TCR beta chain sequences. A later analysis assigned V and J genes by comparing TCR nucleotide sequences with IMGT/GENE-DB human TR gene sequences. The TCRdist pipeline was used in a later analysis to assign CDR3 sequences and most-parsimonious VDJ recombination scenarios. A later analysis defined each TCR beta chain by its CDR3 amino acid sequence plus V-gene family, and excluded reads lacking a unique V-gene family. A later analysis removed roughly 590 highly shared, low-generation-probability nucleotide sequences to deal with suspected cross-contamination and a sequencing artifact. In a later analysis, a clonal expansion index was calculated for each public chain from normalized within-repertoire ranks of inferred template counts. A later analysis computed generation probabilities with a VDJ recombination model fitted to out-of-frame rearrangements, and checked the results against IGoR. In a later analysis, TCR-TCR, TCR-HLA and TCR-CMV co-occurrence was scored with hypergeometric tests, and a repertoire-size bias correction was applied to TCR pairs. A later analysis estimated false discovery rates by permuting HLA or CMV assignments 20 times. A later analysis grouped co-occurring TCRs with DBSCAN, adding TCRdist sequence similarity when clustering within HLA-allele-positive subsets. Co-occurrence clustering excluded repertoires with fewer than 30,000 or more than 120,000 public chains, plus five with anomalous nucleotide sharing. As stored in TCRdb, this immuneACCESS dataset retains in-frame rearrangements with V and J assigned. A fraction of the clones does not appear; measured against another copy, unresolved V genes explain less than half of the discrepancy, and the remainder lacks a known reason. V, J and clone size reflect that table, while D and trimming were determined from the DNA. Within this sample are about 170,000 clones, with 82% of them counted one time only. The ten largest clonotypes hold roughly 1.6% of the sample.

The sequenced sample consisted of PBMCs. Here the chain combines TRBV7-2 and TRBJ2-2; 8 middle bases align to TRBD2. The source is a girl aged 10-17 years in good health and CMV-seropositive. The sequenced DNA is TGTGCCAGCAGCCGACATAGCGGGGAGAACACCGGGGAGCTGTTTTTT. This encodes CASSRHSGENTGELFF.